This paragraph covers one T cell receptor beta chain sequence. The sample belongs to a study of control samples from healthy donors and cancer patients. Germline-derived CDR1 and CDR2 are SGDLS and YYNGEE. The CDR3 sequence is 15 residues long. Trimming removed 2 bases from V and 3 bases from J; junction bases left unmatched: 6. Profiling relied on immunoSEQ multiplex PCR, and the TCRdb table lists in-frame clones only, not all of them. Here the sample spans 110,000 or so clones, 70% to 90% being singletons. The material sequenced was blood. The chain combines TRBV9 with TRBJ2-5, with 8 bases matching TRBD2. This sequence originates from a man aged 45 to 65 in good health. The CDR3 sequence: CASSVQGTRKETQYF. The CDR3 DNA reads as TGTGCCAGCAGCGTCCAAGGGACTAGAAAAGAGACCCAGTACTTC.